This paragraph covers one T cell receptor beta chain sequence. A junction end diverges from the germline sequence, so it may reflect a read error. Measured with immunoSEQ multiplex PCR; TCRdb has only the in-frame clones, and not every one. This table holds some 1.5 million clones, 95% to 99% found once. This CDR3 comprises 9 residues. This sample stems from a study of shared clonotypes between healthy human individuals. This sequence originates from a man aged 25-45 years in good health. Sequences were obtained from naive CD4+ T cells sorted from blood. This sample's subset: CD45RA+ positively selected. The V call is TRBV23-1, the J call TRBJ2-7, with D unclear. TRBV23-1 is given ORF status, its function remaining uncertain. CDR3 amino acids: CASSPPRRF. Written as DNA, the CDR3 is TGCGCCAGCAGTCCCCCCCGGCGCTTC.